These 2 T cell receptor beta chains originate from one sample sequenced in a study of cytomegalovirus exposure and HLA in healthy donors. This PCR relied on a set of 60 Vbeta primers and 13 Jbeta primers. Profiled with immunoSEQ multiplex PCR; TCRdb holds only in-frame clones, not every one. The sample holds 150,000 to 200,000 clones, roughly 80% seen once. The sequencing input was PBMCs. The receptors shown here come from a woman between 18 and 29 years old in good health and CMV-seronegative.

This sequence joins TRBV28 and TRBJ1-6; no clear D. This CDR3 comprises 15 residues. Trimming cost V 8 bases and J 9 bases, with 20 bases left between them. Germline assignment: CDR1 MDHEN and CDR2 SYDVKM. The CDR3 DNA follows: TGTGCCAGCGGAATCGGGATAAGAGTAACTTCACCCCTCCACTTT. Translating gives CASGIGIRVTSPLHF.

This clone has only one observation. The chain recombines TRBV19 with TRBJ1-1, with D possibly matching TRBD1 (6 bases). This CDR3 region has 13 residues. Germline-derived CDR1 and CDR2 are LNHDA and SQIVND (reference sequence). The ends were cut back, 2 bases at V and 7 bases at J, with 11 bases in the middle. For the CDR3, the DNA is TGTGCCAGTAGTATACAACAGGGCGGTGAAGCTTTCTTT. Translating it yields CASSIQQGGEAFF.